Below, 15 T cell receptor beta chains from the same sample are listed, as sequenced in a study of long-term antiretroviral therapy in people with HIV. Runs used v3.0 of the immunoSEQ assay and were done at survey level. Repertoires were generated with immunoSEQ multiplex PCR, while TCRdb's copy carries only in-frame clones and drops some. This sample yields under 20,000 clones, of which approximately 81% are seen a single time; approximately 14% belongs to the top ten. Sequencing was performed on unsorted PBMCs, taken 0.3 years after starting antiretroviral therapy. These receptors were collected from a woman aged 45 to 65 with HIV.

The chain couples TRBV6-5 to TRBJ2-3, with D maybe TRBD2 (6 bases). Germline V gene lookup returns CDR1 MNHEY and CDR2 SVGAGI. V was pared by 6 bases and J by 4 bases, with 11 bases between. The CDR3 totals 13 residues. The CDR3, as DNA: TGTGCCAGCAGGCTAGCGTTCCCAGATACGCAGTATTTT. Residues: CASRLAFPDTQYF.

The rearrangement joins TRBV18 to TRBJ1-1; no reliable D call. V lost 6 bases to trimming and J lost 2 bases, with 13 bases between them. The CDR3 length is 14 residues. Germline V lookup: CDR1 KGHSH, CDR2 LQKENI. The CDR3 spells CASSVGLLNTEAFF. In DNA form, the CDR3 reads TGTGCCAGCTCCGTAGGGTTATTAAACACTGAAGCTTTCTTT.

The rearrangement links TRBV9 to TRBJ1-2; D is undetermined. The CDR3 has 12 residues. Germline CDR1 reads SGDLS; CDR2 reads YYNGEE. The ends were cut back, 5 bases at V and 6 bases at J, with 11 bases in the middle. CDR3 DNA: TGTGCCAGCAGGCGGAGGTTGGATGGCTACACCTTC. Encoded protein: CASRRRLDGYTF.

This chain links TRBV6-1 with TRBJ1-5; D perhaps matches TRBD1 (6 bases). The CDR3 contains 14 residues. Between the trimmed V and J ends, which lost 9 bases and 6 bases, there was a span of 18 bases. CDR1 and CDR2 from the germline V gene are MNHNS and SASEGT. CDR3 protein: CASIRGGTSQPQHF. CDR3 nucleotide sequence: TGTGCCAGTATCAGGGGAGGGACGAGTCAGCCCCAGCATTTT.

CDR3: CASSPSQGMNTEAFF. The CDR3 nucleotides read TGTGCCAGCAGTCCATCCCAGGGTATGAACACTGAAGCTTTCTTT. This chain connects TRBV27 to TRBJ1-1, with a possible D match to TRBD1 (5 bases). The V end was cut by 5 bases, the J end by 0 bases, with 13 bases between. This CDR3 spans 15 amino acids. Germline-derived CDR1 and CDR2 are MNHEY and SMNVEV (reference sequence).

In this sample, this clone turned up a few times. The chain has TRBV5-6 and TRBJ1-1; no reliable D call. The CDR3 is 15 amino acids. Between the trimmed V and J ends, which lost 0 bases and 11 bases, there was a span of 20 bases. Germline CDR1 is SGHDT and CDR2 is YYEEEE. In nucleotides, the CDR3 is TGTGCCAGCAGCTTGGAAGGAGGGCAGCGACTACCCGCTTTCTTT. It is translated as CASSLEGGQRLPAFF.

The CDR3 nucleotides read TGTGCCAGCAGCCTCGAGGAGGGCTATGGCTACACCTTC. As protein: CASSLEEGYGYTF. The chain has TRBV7-9 and TRBJ1-2, with D uncertain. Germline V gene sequence: CDR1 SEHNR, CDR2 FQNEAQ (reference sequence). V was cut by 5 bases and J by 4 bases, with 11 bases left in between. The CDR3 is made up of 13 amino acids.

The gene calls are TRBV7-2 and TRBJ1-1; D gene ambiguous. CDR1 and CDR2 (germline): SGHTA, FQGNSA. The CDR3 length is 14 residues. The germline V and J ends were trimmed by 6 bases and 1 base, with 12 bases remaining between them. As DNA, the CDR3 is TGTGCCAGCAGTCAGACCCCCTGGAACACTGAAGCTTTCTTT. It codes for CASSQTPWNTEAFF.

The chain employs TRBV27 and TRBJ1-5, with 12 bases matching TRBD1. The CDR3 consists of 16 residues. CDR1 is MNHEY and CDR2 is SMNVEV in the germline V gene (reference sequence). With V trimmed by 6 bases and J by 7 bases, 10 bases remained unmatched. The DNA of the CDR3 is TGTGCCAGCAGACTGACGGGACAGGGGGCCGGACAGCCCCAGCATTTT. Protein product: CASRLTGQGAGQPQHF.

This clone is medium-sized within its sample. CDR3 in amino acids: CASSLSGTDNEQFF. The CDR3 nucleotides read TGTGCCAGCAGTTTATCAGGGACCGACAATGAGCAGTTCTTC. The rearrangement joins TRBV28 to TRBJ2-1; possibly TRBD1 or TRBD2 for D (5 bases each). The CDR3 is 14 amino acids. V dropped 1 base and J dropped 5 bases, with 9 bases sitting between them. Germline CDR1 and CDR2: MDHEN and SYDVKM.

The chain employs TRBV2 and TRBJ1-5; D is perhaps TRBD1 (6 bases). The CDR3 consists of 14 residues. The germline gives CDR1 SNHLY, CDR2 FYNNEI. Trimming removed 6 bases at V and 3 bases at J, with 12 bases between. CDR3 in amino acids: CASRPDRYNQPQHF. The CDR3 DNA follows: TGTGCCAGCAGACCTGACAGGTACAATCAGCCCCAGCATTTT.

The genes are TRBV30 and TRBJ2-2; D possibly matches TRBD1 or TRBD2 (7 bases each). In germline, CDR1 is GTSNPN, CDR2 SVGIG (reference sequence). V gave up 5 bases and J gave up 13 bases, with 20 bases separating them. The CDR3 is made up of 13 amino acids. The CDR3 spells CAWSQGGTVGLFF. The DNA of the CDR3 is TGTGCCTGGTCCCAGGGGGGGACAGTTGGGCTGTTTTTT.

The chain carries TRBV14 and TRBJ1-4; TRBD1 aligns across 7 bases. The V segment lost 3 bases and the J segment 4 bases; nucleotides outside the gene matches: 8. Germline V gives CDR1 SGHDN, CDR2 FVKESK. This CDR3 contains 16 residues. CDR3 in DNA: TGTGCCAGCAGCCATCCTCTCGGGACAGTTAATGAAAAACTGTTTTTT. Protein: CASSHPLGTVNEKLFF. Together with reference TRBV14 and TRBJ1-4, the CDR3 gives the full variable domain: EAGVTQFPSHSVIEKGQTVTLRCDPISGHDNLYWYRRVMGKEIKFLLHFVKESKQDESGMPNNRFLAERTGGTYSTLKVQPAELEDSGVYFCASSHPLGTVNEKLFFGSGTQLSVL.

The chain joins TRBV19 to TRBJ1-1; tentatively, D is TRBD1 (5 bases). Germline V gene data show CDR1 as LNHDA and CDR2 as SQIVND (reference sequence). The ends were cut back, 6 bases at V and 1 base at J, with 9 bases in the middle. This CDR3 is 13 amino acids long. The CDR3 reads CASSRQPNTEAFF. The CDR3 nucleotides are TGTGCCAGTAGCAGACAGCCGAACACTGAAGCTTTCTTT.

The V and J genes are TRBV19 and TRBJ2-2; D gene ambiguous. Germline CDR1 LNHDA, CDR2 SQIVND (reference sequence). Trimming left V 7 bases short and J 0 bases short, with 9 bases between. The length of the CDR3 is 14 residues. CDR3 DNA: TGTGCCAGTATGGTACAAACGAACACCGGGGAGCTGTTTTTT. It specifies CASMVQTNTGELFF.